The 3 T cell receptor beta chains reported below all come from one sample, sequenced in a study of CD8 T cells in ankylosing spondylitis. One entry per CDR3 protein results from TCRdb running MiXCR on the 5' RACE reads. Of 150,000 to 200,000 distinct CDR3 sequences listed, 11% are singletons. Sequenced material: blood, either unsorted or a sorted T cell fraction (not recorded which). These receptors were obtained from a male donor with ankylosing spondylitis or in good health (not recorded which).

This clonotype was counted many times. The chain is built from TRBV15 and TRBJ1-5, with D unclear. Germline assignment: CDR1 LNHNV and CDR2 YYDKDF (reference sequence). This CDR3 spans 16 amino acids. V dropped 0 bases and J dropped 3 bases, with 12 bases sitting between them. The CDR3 reads CATSRDRMFSNQPQHF. The CDR3 DNA sequence: TGTGCCACCAGCAGAGATAGAATGTTCTCCAATCAGCCCCAGCATTTT.

This clonotype has a count of ten or more. The chain couples TRBV20-1 to TRBJ1-1, with D possibly matching TRBD1 (5 bases). Trimming took 0 bases from V and 3 from J, leaving 11 bases between them. This CDR3 comprises 14 residues. The germline gives CDR1 DFQATT, CDR2 SNEGSKA (reference sequence). CDR3 coding DNA: TGCAGTGCTAGAGATCGAAGGGGCCACACTGAAGCTTTCTTT. As protein: CSARDRRGHTEAFF.

The V gene is TRBV7-2, the J gene TRBJ1-3, with D possibly being TRBD1 (6 bases). The CDR3 is 16 residues long. V was clipped by 7 bases and J by 4 bases, with 20 bases between them. Per the germline V gene, CDR1 is SGHTA and CDR2 is FQGNSA. CDR3 in amino acids: CASTSPGTPTGNTIYF. The CDR3 nucleotides read TGTGCCAGCACCTCTCCAGGGACACCAACCGGAAACACCATATATTTT.